This TCR beta chain stems from a study of blood T cell repertoires in COVID-19. Looking at the study overall: The United States, Italy and Spain were the sources of the acute and convalescent COVID-19 samples. Nucleic acid was either cDNA or gDNA, and it came from T cells, B-cell-depleted T cells, or PBMCs.

Source study methods: Reference gene primer amplification gave nucleated cell count estimates. Sequencing used immunoSEQ multiplex PCR; TCRdb keeps in-frame clones, though not all of them. V, J and clone size are taken as reported in that table, and D and trimming were inferred from the DNA itself. The sample lists 100,000 to 150,000 clones, approximately 88% occurring once. Sequencing input: peripheral blood. The origin of this receptor is a man in his fifties with acute or convalescent COVID-19.

The CDR3 sequence is CASSLVRMETQYF. In DNA form, the CDR3 reads TGTGCCAGCAGCTTGGTCAGGATGGAGACCCAGTACTTC. V usage is TRBV11-2 and J usage is TRBJ2-5; D unresolved. Per the germline V gene, CDR1 is SGHAT and CDR2 is FQNNGV. The V end was cut by 3 bases, the J end by 5 bases, with 10 bases between. CDR3 length: 13 residues.